This section outlines one T cell receptor beta chain sequence together with its context. Its antigen is as yet unknown. One base away lies a much larger clone, so this may be a sequencing read error. The sample is drawn from a study of regulatory T cells in long-lasting Graves disease. Study results and caveats: The study examined only peripheral blood, not thyroid tissue. Less diverse TCR repertoires were seen in persistent Graves' patients than in newly diagnosed ones.

Time point noted: newly diagnosed GD, antithyroid drugs for less than 3 months. After RNA was extracted from PBMCs, the TCR library was made from it. Arm-PCR of CDR3 regions and iRepertoire HTBI primers were the basis on which TCR beta libraries were built. TCRdb reprocessed the multiplex PCR reads with MiXCR, giving one entry per CDR3 protein. This table has 550,000 or so distinct CDR3 sequences, approximately 12% appearing once. The same data also went into a second study, on T cells in Graves' hyperthyroidism and ophthalmopathy. This second report adds: Exclusion criteria comprised uncontrolled infection, other autoimmune disease, pregnancy or lactation.

This specimen consisted of peripheral blood mononuclear cells (PBMCs), obtained at new diagnosis, from a patient treated with antithyroid drugs. The TCR comes from a woman aged 25 to 45 with Graves disease.

CDR3 loop: CASSPSGRASNEQFF. DNA for the CDR3: TGTGCCAGCAGCCCTAGCGGGAGGGCCTCGAATGAGCAGTTCTTC. This chain joins TRBV11-2 and TRBJ2-1, with 12 bases aligning to TRBD2. V dropped 5 bases and J dropped 7; count of bases not matched to a gene: 6. The CDR3 length is 15 residues. CDR1 and CDR2 (germline): SGHAT, FQNNGV. The whole variable domain, filled in from reference TRBV11-2 and TRBJ2-1, reads EAGVAQSPRYKIIEKRQSVAFWCNPISGHATLYWYQQILGQGPKLLIQFQNNGVVDDSQLPKDRFSAERLKGVDSTLKIQPAKLEDSAVYLCASSPSGRASNEQFFGPGTRLTVL.